These T cell receptor beta chains were read from a single sample in a study of tumor-infiltrating lymphocytes in primary liver carcinoma. TCRdb reprocessed the multiplex PCR reads with MiXCR, giving one entry per CDR3 protein. The sample carries approximately 40,000 distinct CDR3 sequences, 74% recorded once. Input material: liver tumor tissue from sampling region 4. These receptors were collected from a man aged 40-50 years with primary liver carcinoma and hepatitis B virus infection. The CDR3 runs from the conserved cysteine through the conserved F or W. A D gene is named only where the DNA matches it firmly. Clone size is stated in some rows and not others, as once, few, many or a class when expanded.

d_gene | j_gene | abundance | v_gene | CDR3nt | CDR3aa
NA | TRBJ2-6 | NA | TRBV4-1 | TGCGCCAGTAGCCAAGTTGGGACCAACGTCCTGATTTTC | CASSQVGTNVLIF
NA | TRBJ1-2 | NA | TRBV20-1 | TGCAGGGCTAGAGATGAAAGGGCCACTAGCGATGGCTACACCTTC | CRARDERATSDGYTF
NA | TRBJ2-7 | few | TRBV10-3 | TGTGTCATCGGGCCAGGGGGGTACGAGCAATACTTC | CVIGPGGYEQYF
NA | TRBJ1-5 | NA | TRBV5-1 | TGCGCCAGCAGGGAGTACATCTCTATCACAGATACGCAGCATTTT | CASREYISITDTQHF
NA | TRBJ2-3 | NA | TRBV11-3 | TGCGCCAGCAGCTTGGGGGGCACAGATACTCGGTATTTT | CASSLGGTDTRYF
NA | TRBJ1-3 | NA | TRBV5-5 | TGTGGCAGCAGCTTGGCCTGGGCGGCTCCTCTGAGGAGCACCATATATTTC | CGSSLAWAAPLRSTIYF
TRBD2 | TRBJ2-1 | NA | TRBV11-2 | TGTGCGAGCAGCTTAGATAAGGGCGGGAGGTTCTACAATGAGCAGATCTTC | CASSLDKGGRFYNEQIF
NA | TRBJ2-6 | NA | TRBV11-2 | TGTGCCAGCAGCATGGGGGGAGACAGGGACATTTCCCTCTCTGGGGCCATCGTCTTGACTTTC | CASSMGGDRDISLSGAIVLTF
NA | TRBJ2-5 | NA | TRBV4-2 | TGTGCCAACAGTCAAGCGTCTATCGGGTTTCAAGAGACCCAGTACTTC | CANSQASIGFQETQYF
NA | TRBJ2-5 | NA | TRBV5-1 | TGCACCAGCAGCGTTCAGGGGACCCAAGAGACCCAGTACTTC | CTSSVQGTQETQYF
TRBD2 | TRBJ2-2 | NA | TRBV29-1 | TGCAGTGTTGGGACTAGCGCGGCGTACACCAGGGAGCTGTTTTTT | CSVGTSAAYTRELFF
NA | TRBJ2-3 | NA | TRBV30 | TGTGCATCCGGCCTCATGGGAGGCACAGATACGCAGTATTTT | CASGLMGGTDTQYF
TRBD2 | TRBJ2-3 | many | TRBV28 | TGTGCCAGCAGTTTTTTAGCGGGAACAGATACGCAGTATTTT | CASSFLAGTDTQYF
TRBD2 | TRBJ2-1 | NA | TRBV11-1 | TGTGTCAGCAGTTGGAGCGGGGGTTCCTACAATGAGCAGTTCTTC | CVSSWSGGSYNEQFF
NA | TRBJ2-7 | NA | TRBV11-2 | TGTGTCAGCACCTCTAACAGGAACTCATACAAGCAGTACTTC | CVSTSNRNSYKQYF
NA | TRBJ1-2 | NA | TRBV12-3/TRBV12-4 | TGTGCCAGTAGTTTAGAGGGTCGCAGCTACATCTTC | CASSLEGRSYIF
NA | TRBJ2-1 | medium-sized | TRBV29-1 | TGCAGCGTTCTTGACAGCGAGCAGTTCTTC | CSVLDSEQFF
NA | TRBJ2-1 | NA | TRBV19 | TGTGTCAGTAAAGTGGGACTCCCTAGCAATGAGCATTTCTTC | CVSKVGLPSNEHFF
NA | TRBJ1-6 | NA | TRBV11-1 | TGTGCCAGCGGCCTGACACGGGTCTCACCCCTCCACTTT | CASGLTRVSPLHF
TRBD2 | TRBJ2-1 | NA | TRBV4-2 | TGTACCAGCAGCCAGACGACTAGCGAGAGGGACAATGAGCAGATCTTC | CTSSQTTSERDNEQIF
TRBD2 | TRBJ2-3 | NA | TRBV10-2 | TGCGCCAGCGGTGAGTTACAGGGACTAGCTAGTACAGATACGCAGTATTTT | CASGELQGLASTDTQYF
TRBD2 | TRBJ2-3 | medium-sized | TRBV12-3/TRBV12-4 | TGTGCCAGCAGTCCCGGGACTAGGCCAGATACGCAGTATTTT | CASSPGTRPDTQYF
NA | TRBJ2-1 | NA | TRBV5-1 | TGCGCCAGCAGCTTAGGTGGGGACAATGGGCTGTTCTTC | CASSLGGDNGLFF